The clone carrying this T cell receptor (beta chain) showed up just a few times. The sample is drawn from a study of T-cell memory formation after mild COVID-19. The wider study: TCR clusters were mostly donor specific.

TCRdb used MiXCR to reprocess the 5' RACE reads, holding one entry per CDR3 protein. The sample consists of about 610,000 distinct CDR3 sequences, roughly 17% of them appearing once. The sample consisted of PBMCs or a T cell subset sorted from them (not recorded which). The source of this sequence is an adult woman who had mild COVID-19 (a few samples of this study predate the infection). Cell type and time point are not known.

CDR3 nucleotides: TGTGCCAGCAGTACACAGGGGACTAGCACAGATACGCAGTATTTT. Protein product: CASSTQGTSTDTQYF. This chain uses TRBV6-6 with TRBJ2-3, with a tentative D call TRBD1 (7 bases). V lost 5 bases and J lost 0, with 12 bases in between. Per germline, CDR1 MNHNY and CDR2 SVGAGI (reference sequence). The CDR3 is made up of 15 amino acids.